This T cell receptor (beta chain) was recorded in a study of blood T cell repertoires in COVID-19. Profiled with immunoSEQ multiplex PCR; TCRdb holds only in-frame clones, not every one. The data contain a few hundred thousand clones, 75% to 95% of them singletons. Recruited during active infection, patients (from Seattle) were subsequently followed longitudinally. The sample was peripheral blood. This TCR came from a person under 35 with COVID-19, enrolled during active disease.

CDR3 nucleotides: TGTGCCAGCAGCATCGGTGACGAGCAGTACTTC. This gives the protein CASSIGDEQYF. The chain couples TRBV6-5 to TRBJ2-7; no clear D. Per the germline V gene, CDR1 is MNHEY and CDR2 is SVGAGI. This CDR3 has 11 amino acids. Trimming shortened V by 6 bases and J by 5 bases, and 8 bases separated the two germline ends.